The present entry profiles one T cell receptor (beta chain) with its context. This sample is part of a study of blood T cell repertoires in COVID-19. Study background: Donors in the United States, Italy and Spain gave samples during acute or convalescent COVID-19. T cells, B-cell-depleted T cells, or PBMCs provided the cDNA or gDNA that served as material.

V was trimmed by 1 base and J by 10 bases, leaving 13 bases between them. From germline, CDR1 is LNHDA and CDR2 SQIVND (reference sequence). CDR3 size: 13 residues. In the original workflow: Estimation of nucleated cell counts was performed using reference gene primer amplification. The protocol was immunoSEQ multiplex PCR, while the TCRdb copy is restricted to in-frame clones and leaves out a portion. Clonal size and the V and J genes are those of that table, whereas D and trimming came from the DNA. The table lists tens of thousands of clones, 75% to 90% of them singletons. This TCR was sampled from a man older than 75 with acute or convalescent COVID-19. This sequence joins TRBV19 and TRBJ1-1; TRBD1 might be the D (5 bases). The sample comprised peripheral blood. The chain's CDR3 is CASSIGAGRGAFF. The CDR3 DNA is TGTGCCAGTAGTATAGGAGCGGGAAGGGGAGCTTTCTTT.